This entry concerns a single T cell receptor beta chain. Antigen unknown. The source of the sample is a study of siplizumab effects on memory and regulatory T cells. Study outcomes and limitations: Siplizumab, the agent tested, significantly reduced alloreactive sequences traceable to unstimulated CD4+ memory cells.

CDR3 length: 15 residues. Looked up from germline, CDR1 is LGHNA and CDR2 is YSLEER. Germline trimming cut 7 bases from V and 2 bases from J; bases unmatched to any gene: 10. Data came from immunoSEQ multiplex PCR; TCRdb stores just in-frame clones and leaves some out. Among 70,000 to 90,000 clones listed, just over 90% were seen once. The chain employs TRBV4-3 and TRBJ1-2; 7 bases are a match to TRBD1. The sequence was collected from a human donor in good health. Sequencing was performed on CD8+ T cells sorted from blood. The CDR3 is CASKPGTDLNYGYTF. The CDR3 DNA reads TGCGCCAGCAAACCCGGGACAGACCTAAACTATGGCTACACCTTC.